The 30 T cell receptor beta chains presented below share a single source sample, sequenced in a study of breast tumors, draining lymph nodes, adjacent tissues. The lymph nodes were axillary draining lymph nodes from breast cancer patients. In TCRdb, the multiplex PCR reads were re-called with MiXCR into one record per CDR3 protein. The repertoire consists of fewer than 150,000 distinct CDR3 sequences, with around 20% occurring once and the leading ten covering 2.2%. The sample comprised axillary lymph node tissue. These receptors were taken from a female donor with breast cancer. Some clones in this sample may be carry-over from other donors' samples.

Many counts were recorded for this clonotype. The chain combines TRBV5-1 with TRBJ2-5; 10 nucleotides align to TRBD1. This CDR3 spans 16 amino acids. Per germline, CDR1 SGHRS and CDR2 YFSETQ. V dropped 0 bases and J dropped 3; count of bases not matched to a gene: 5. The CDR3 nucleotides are TGCGCCAGCAGCTTGGTCCCCGGGACAGGGGAAGAGACCCAGTACTTC. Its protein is CASSLVPGTGEETQYF.

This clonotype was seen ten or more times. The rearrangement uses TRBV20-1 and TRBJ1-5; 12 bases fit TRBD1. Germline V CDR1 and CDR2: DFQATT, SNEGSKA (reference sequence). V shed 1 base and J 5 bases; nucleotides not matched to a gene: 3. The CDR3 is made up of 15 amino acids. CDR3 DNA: TGCAGTGCTAGAGTGGGGGACAGGGGGCATCAGCCCCAGCATTTT. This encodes CSARVGDRGHQPQHF.

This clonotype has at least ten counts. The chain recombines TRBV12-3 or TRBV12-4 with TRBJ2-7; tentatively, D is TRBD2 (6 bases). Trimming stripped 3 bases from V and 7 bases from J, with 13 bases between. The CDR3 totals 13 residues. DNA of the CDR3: TGTGCCAGCAGTTTTGTTTCGGGGGATGAGCAGTACTTC. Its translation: CASSFVSGDEQYF.

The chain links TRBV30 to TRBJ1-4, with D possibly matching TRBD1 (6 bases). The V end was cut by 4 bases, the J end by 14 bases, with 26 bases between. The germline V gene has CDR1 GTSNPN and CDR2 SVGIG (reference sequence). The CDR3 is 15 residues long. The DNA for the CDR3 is TGTGCCTGGACTCCTCCGGACAGACAATTAGGAAATCTGTTTTTT. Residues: CAWTPPDRQLGNLFF.

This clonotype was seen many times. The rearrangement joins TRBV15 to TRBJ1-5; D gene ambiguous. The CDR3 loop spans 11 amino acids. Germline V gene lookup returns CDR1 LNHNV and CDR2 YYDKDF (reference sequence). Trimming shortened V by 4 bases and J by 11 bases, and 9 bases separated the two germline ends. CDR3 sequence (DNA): TGTGCCACCAGCACGGGAAGAGCCCAGCATTTT. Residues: CATSTGRAQHF.

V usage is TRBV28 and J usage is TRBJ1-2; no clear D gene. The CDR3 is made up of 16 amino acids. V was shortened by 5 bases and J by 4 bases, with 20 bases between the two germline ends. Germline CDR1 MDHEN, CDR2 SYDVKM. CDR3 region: CASSLPEAASSYGYTF. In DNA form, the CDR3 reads TGTGCCAGCAGTCTGCCGGAGGCAGCCTCTAGCTATGGCTACACCTTC.

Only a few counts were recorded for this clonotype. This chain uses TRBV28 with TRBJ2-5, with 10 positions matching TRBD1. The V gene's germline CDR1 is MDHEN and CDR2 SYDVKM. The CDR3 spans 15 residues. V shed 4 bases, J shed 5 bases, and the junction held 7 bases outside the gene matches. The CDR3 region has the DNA TGTGCCAGCAGTTCTACGGGACAGGGGTTGGAGACCCAGTACTTC. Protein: CASSSTGQGLETQYF.

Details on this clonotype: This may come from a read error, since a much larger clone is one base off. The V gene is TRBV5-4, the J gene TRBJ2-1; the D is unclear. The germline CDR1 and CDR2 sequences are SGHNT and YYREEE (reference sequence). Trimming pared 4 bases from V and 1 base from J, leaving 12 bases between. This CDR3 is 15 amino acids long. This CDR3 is CASSVMERSYNEQFF. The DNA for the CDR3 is TGTGCCAGCAGCGTAATGGAAAGATCCTACAATGAGCAGTTCTTC.

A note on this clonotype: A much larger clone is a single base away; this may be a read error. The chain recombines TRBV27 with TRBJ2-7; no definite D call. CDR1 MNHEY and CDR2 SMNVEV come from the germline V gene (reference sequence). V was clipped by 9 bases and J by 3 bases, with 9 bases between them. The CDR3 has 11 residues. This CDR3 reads CARRHFYEQYF. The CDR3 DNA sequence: TGTGCCAGGCGACATTTCTACGAGCAGTACTTC.

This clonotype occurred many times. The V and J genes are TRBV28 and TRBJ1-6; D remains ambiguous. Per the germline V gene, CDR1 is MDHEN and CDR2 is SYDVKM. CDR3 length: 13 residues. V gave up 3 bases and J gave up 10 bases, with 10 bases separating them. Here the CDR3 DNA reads TGTGCCAGCAGTTTGGTTGGGTACTCACCCCTCCACTTT. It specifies CASSLVGYSPLHF.

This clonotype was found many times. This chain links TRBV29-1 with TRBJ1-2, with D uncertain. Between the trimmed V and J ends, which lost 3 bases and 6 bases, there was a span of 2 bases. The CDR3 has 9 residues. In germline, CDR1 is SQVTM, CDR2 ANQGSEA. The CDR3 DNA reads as TGCAGCGTTGATGATGGCTACACCTTC. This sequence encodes CSVDDGYTF.

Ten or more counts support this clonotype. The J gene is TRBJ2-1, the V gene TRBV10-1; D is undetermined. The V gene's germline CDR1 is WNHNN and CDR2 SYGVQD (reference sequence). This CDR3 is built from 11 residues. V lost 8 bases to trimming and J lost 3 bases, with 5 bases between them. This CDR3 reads CASGDYNEQFF. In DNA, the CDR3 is TGCGCCAGCGGAGACTACAATGAGCAGTTCTTC.

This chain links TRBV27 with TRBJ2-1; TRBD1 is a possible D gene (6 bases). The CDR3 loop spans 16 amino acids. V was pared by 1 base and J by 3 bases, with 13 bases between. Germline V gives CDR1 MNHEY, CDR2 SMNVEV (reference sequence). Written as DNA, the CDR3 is TGTGCCAGCAGTTTATTGCGGCAGGGGCACTACAATGAGCAGTTCTTC. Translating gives CASSLLRQGHYNEQFF.

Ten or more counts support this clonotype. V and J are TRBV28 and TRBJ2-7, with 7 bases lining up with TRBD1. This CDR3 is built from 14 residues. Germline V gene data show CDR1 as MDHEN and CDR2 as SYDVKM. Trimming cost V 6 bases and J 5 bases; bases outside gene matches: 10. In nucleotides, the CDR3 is TGTGCCAGCAGCGACCTGACAGGGACGAACGAGCAGTACTTC. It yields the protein CASSDLTGTNEQYF.

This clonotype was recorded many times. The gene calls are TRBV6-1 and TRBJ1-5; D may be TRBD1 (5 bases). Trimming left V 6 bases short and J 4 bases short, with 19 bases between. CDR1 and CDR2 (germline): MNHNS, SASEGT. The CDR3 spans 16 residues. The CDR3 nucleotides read TGTGCCAGCAGAGCCGGGACCCGCGGTCCAAATCAGCCCCAGCATTTT. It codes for CASRAGTRGPNQPQHF.

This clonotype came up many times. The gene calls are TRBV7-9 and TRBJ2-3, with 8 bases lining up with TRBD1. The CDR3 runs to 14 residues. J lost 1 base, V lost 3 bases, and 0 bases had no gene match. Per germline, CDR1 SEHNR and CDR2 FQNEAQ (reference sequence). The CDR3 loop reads CASSLGQGTDTQYF. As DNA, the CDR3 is TGTGCCAGCAGCTTGGGACAGGGCACAGATACGCAGTATTTT.

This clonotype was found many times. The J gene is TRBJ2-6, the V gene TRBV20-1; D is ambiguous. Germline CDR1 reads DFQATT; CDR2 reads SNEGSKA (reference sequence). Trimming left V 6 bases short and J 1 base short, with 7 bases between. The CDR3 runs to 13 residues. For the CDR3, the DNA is TGCAGTGCACCAGCATCTGGGGCCAACGTCCTGACTTTC. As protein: CSAPASGANVLTF.

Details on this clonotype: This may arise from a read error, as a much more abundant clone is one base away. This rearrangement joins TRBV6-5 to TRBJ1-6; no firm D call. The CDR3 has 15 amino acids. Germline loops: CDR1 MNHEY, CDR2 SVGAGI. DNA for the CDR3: TGTACCAGCAGTTTCGGGAGGGCAGGAAATTCACCCCTCCACTTT. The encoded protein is CTSSFGRAGNSPLHF.

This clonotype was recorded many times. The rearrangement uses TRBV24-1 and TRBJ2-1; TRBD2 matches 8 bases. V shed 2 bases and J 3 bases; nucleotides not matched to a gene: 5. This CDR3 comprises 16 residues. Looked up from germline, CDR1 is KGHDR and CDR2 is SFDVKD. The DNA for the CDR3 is TGTGCCACCAGTGATTCCTGGACTAGCAGCTACAATGAGCAGTTCTTC. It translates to CATSDSWTSSYNEQFF.

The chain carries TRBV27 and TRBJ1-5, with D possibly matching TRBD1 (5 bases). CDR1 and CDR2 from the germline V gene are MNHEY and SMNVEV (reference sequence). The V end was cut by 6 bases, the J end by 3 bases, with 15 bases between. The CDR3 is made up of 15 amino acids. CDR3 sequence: CASSPRDLPNQPQHF. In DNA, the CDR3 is TGTGCCAGCAGCCCGAGGGACCTTCCCAATCAGCCCCAGCATTTT.

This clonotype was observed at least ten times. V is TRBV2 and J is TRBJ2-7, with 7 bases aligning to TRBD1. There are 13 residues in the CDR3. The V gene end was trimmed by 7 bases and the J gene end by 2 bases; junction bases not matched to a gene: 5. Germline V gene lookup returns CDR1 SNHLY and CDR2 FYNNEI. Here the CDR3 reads CASIRTGAYEQYF. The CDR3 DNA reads TGTGCCAGCATTCGGACAGGAGCCTACGAGCAGTACTTC.

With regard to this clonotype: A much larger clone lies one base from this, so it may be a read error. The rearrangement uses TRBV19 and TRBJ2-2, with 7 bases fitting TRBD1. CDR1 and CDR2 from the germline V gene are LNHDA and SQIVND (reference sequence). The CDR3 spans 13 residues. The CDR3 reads CASTQTGPGEPFF. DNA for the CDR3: TGTGCCAGTACCCAGACAGGGCCCGGGGAGCCGTTTTTT.

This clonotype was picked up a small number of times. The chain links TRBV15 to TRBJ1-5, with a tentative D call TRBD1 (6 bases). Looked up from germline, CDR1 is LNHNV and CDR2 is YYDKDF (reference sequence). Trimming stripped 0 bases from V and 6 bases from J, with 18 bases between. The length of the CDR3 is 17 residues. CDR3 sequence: CATSRDLPGGIGQPQHF. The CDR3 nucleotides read TGTGCCACCAGCAGAGATCTCCCTGGGGGCATCGGTCAGCCCCAGCATTTT.

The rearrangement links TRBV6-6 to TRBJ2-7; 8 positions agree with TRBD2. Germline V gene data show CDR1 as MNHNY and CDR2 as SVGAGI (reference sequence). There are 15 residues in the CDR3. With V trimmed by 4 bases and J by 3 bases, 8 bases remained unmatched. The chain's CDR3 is CASSSRTSRGYEQYF. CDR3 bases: TGTGCCAGCAGTTCGAGGACTAGCAGGGGCTACGAGCAGTACTTC.

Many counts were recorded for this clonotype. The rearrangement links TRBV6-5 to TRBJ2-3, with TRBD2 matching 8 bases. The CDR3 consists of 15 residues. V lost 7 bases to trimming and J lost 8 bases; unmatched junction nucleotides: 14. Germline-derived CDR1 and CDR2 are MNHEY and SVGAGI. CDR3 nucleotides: TGTGCCAGCATGGTCCCAGCGGGAGCAGGATTTACGCAGTATTTT. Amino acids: CASMVPAGAGFTQYF.

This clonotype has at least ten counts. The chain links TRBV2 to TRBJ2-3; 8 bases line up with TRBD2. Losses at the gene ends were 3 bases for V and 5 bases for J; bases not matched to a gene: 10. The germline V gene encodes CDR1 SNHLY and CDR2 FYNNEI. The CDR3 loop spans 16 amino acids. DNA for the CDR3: TGTGCCAGCAGTGATTGGGCTAGCGGGCAGGAAGATACGCAGTATTTT. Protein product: CASSDWASGQEDTQYF.

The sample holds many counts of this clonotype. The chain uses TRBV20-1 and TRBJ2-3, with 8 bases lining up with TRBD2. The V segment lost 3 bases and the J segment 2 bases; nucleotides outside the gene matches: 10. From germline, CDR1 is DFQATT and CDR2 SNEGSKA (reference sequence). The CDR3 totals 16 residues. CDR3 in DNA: TGCAGTGCTAGGGTTCCGGGACTAGTGGTCACAGATACGCAGTATTTT. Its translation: CSARVPGLVVTDTQYF.

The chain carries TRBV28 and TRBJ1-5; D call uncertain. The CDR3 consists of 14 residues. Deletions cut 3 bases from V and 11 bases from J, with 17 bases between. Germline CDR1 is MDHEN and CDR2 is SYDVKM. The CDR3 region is CASSLYGTRRTQHF. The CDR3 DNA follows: TGTGCCAGCAGTTTGTATGGCACTAGGAGGACCCAGCATTTT.

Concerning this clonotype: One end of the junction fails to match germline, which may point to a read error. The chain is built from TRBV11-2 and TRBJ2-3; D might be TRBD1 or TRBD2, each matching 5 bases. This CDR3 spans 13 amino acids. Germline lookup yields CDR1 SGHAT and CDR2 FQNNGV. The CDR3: CASSSGGTGTQYF. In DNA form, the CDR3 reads TGTGCCAGCAGCTCTGGGGGTACAGGTACGCAGTATTTT. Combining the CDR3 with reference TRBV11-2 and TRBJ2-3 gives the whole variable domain EAGVAQSPRYKIIEKRQSVAFWCNPISGHATLYWYQQILGQGPKLLIQFQNNGVVDDSQLPKDRFSAERLKGVDSTLKIQPAKLEDSAVYLCASSSGGTGTQYFGPGTRLTVL.

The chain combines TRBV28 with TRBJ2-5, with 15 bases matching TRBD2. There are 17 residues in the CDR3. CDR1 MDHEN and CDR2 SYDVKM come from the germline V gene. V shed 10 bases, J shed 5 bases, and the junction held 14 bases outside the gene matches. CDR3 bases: TGTGCCACCACAGTCTGGACTAGCGGGAGGGCCCTGGAGACCCAGTACTTC. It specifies CATTVWTSGRALETQYF.